This T cell receptor beta chain came from a study of T-cell reconstitution after alpha-beta-depleted transplantation in children. Trimming removed 5 bases at V and 0 bases at J, with 6 bases between. Germline V gives CDR1 SGHRS, CDR2 YFSETQ. This CDR3 is built from 13 residues. Molecular barcoding with unique molecular identifiers was used for the TCRbeta library. Via MiXCR, TCRdb re-called the PCR reads, giving one row per CDR3 protein. The sample carries 400,000 to 500,000 distinct CDR3 sequences, about a tenth recorded once. The sequencing used PBMCs from the stem cell graft donor, collected from the stem cell graft. This TCR was recovered from a human donor who donated a stem cell graft to a child with acute myeloid leukemia. The chain employs TRBV5-1 and TRBJ1-3, with D unresolved. The CDR3 coding sequence is TGCGCCAGCAGGACGGACTCTGGAAACACCATATATTTT. Encoded protein: CASRTDSGNTIYF.